Presented here are 21 T cell receptor beta chains from one specimen sequenced in a study of blood T cell repertoires in COVID-19. Assay used: immunoSEQ multiplex PCR; TCRdb lists only in-frame clones, some missing. Of about 140,000 clones in the sample, around 82% were seen once. Input material: peripheral blood. The receptors were sampled from a woman between 55 and 75 years old with acute or convalescent COVID-19.

The rearrangement uses TRBV6-5 and TRBJ2-2; D is perhaps TRBD2 (6 bases). Germline V gene sequence: CDR1 MNHEY, CDR2 SVGAGI. CDR3 size: 15 residues. V was cut by 8 bases and J by 2 bases, with 15 bases left in between. DNA of the CDR3: TGTGCCAGCGCTATTGACGGGGGAAACACCGGGGAGCTGTTTTTT. Translation gives CASAIDGGNTGELFF.

The CDR3 sequence: CAWSVRGALRDRLGMNTEAFF. The CDR3 coding sequence is TGTGCCTGGAGTGTCCGGGGGGCTCTGCGCGACAGGCTTGGCATGAACACTGAAGCTTTCTTT. The chain employs TRBV30 and TRBJ1-1; weak D call: TRBD1 (6 bases). CDR3 length equals 21 residues. Trimming took 0 bases from V and 0 from J, leaving 29 bases between them. In germline, CDR1 is GTSNPN, CDR2 SVGIG (reference sequence).

V gene TRBV28 combines with J gene TRBJ2-7, with a tentative D call TRBD1 (6 bases). V dropped 3 bases and J dropped 3 bases, with 15 bases sitting between them. From germline, CDR1 is MDHEN and CDR2 SYDVKM. This CDR3 is 15 amino acids long. The CDR3: CASSFPGDEDYEQYF. In DNA, the CDR3 is TGTGCCAGCAGTTTCCCAGGGGATGAGGACTACGAGCAGTACTTC.

This chain connects TRBV4-3 to TRBJ1-1; no reliable D call. This CDR3 comprises 13 residues. V was cut by 0 bases and J by 2 bases, with 4 bases left in between. Looked up from germline, CDR1 is LGHNA and CDR2 is YSLEER. CDR3 nucleotide sequence: TGCGCCAGCAGCCAAGATCGTAACACTGAAGCTTTCTTT. It yields the protein CASSQDRNTEAFF.

The rearrangement uses TRBV28 and TRBJ1-2, with D unclear. Trimming took 6 bases from V and 4 from J, leaving 15 bases between them. This CDR3 region has 14 residues. Germline V gives CDR1 MDHEN, CDR2 SYDVKM. CDR3 in amino acids: CASSAGAGGYGYTF. The CDR3 nucleotides are TGTGCCAGCAGCGCAGGCGCAGGTGGCTATGGCTACACCTTC.

With regard to this clone: A junction end diverges from the germline sequence, so it may reflect a read error. The V and J genes are TRBV5-4 and TRBJ2-3; D gene uncertain. Germline CDR1 reads SGHNT; CDR2 reads YYREEE (reference sequence). This CDR3 contains 16 residues. The CDR3, as DNA: TGTGCCAGCAGCTTGGCGGTAGACTCGAGCACTGATACGCAGTATTTT. Amino acid sequence: CASSLAVDSSTDTQYF.

The rearrangement uses TRBV28 and TRBJ2-7, with TRBD2 identical over 11 bases. There are 17 residues in the CDR3. Unmatched junction bases numbered 7, after V lost 3 bases and J lost 0 bases. Germline values: CDR1 MDHEN, CDR2 SYDVKM. This CDR3 is CASSFTSGSSPSYEQYF. In DNA form, the CDR3 reads TGTGCCAGCAGTTTTACTAGCGGGAGTTCCCCCTCCTACGAGCAGTACTTC.

About this clone itself: Sequence at one end of the junction differs from germline and may be a read error. V and J are TRBV25-1 and TRBJ1-6, with TRBD1 matching over 7 bases. Germline CDR1 and CDR2: MGHDK and SYGVNS. The CDR3 loop spans 15 amino acids. CDR3: CASSQGTAYISPLHF. Written as DNA, the CDR3 is TGTGCCAGCAGTCAGGGGACAGCGTATATTTCACCCCTCCACTTT. The full variable domain, its missing parts supplied by reference TRBV25-1 and TRBJ1-6, is EADIYQTPRYLVIGTGKKITLECSQTMGHDKMYWYQQDPGMELHLIHYSYGVNSTEKGDLSSESTVSRIRTEHFPLTLESARPSHTSQYLCASSQGTAYISPLHFGNGTRLTVT.

This clone was observed a single time. The chain links TRBV27 to TRBJ2-7; 8 bases are a match to TRBD2. Germline loops: CDR1 MNHEY, CDR2 SMNVEV (reference sequence). The V and J ends lost 9 bases and 5 bases, in that order; junction bases with no gene match: 15. This CDR3 spans 15 amino acids. The CDR3 DNA reads as TGTGCCAGAGGGTTGGGGGGCGGGAGGAATGACGAGCAGTACTTC. Its protein is CARGLGGGRNDEQYF.

The chain is built from TRBV7-9 and TRBJ2-6; TRBD1 might be the D (6 bases). The V end lost 0 bases, the J end lost 0 bases, and 15 bases lay between the germline ends. Germline V lookup: CDR1 SEHNR, CDR2 FQNEAQ (reference sequence). The CDR3 is made up of 19 amino acids. CDR3 residues: CASSLAGQRISSGANVLTF. DNA of the CDR3: TGTGCCAGCAGCTTAGCTGGACAGAGAATTAGCTCTGGGGCCAACGTCCTGACTTTC.

This chain joins TRBV5-1 and TRBJ1-3; possible D gene TRBD1, 6 bases. The V end was cut by 7 bases, the J end by 0 bases, with 14 bases between. The germline CDR1 and CDR2 sequences are SGHRS and YFSETQ. This CDR3 spans 15 amino acids. The CDR3: CASRRDTNSGNTIYF. CDR3 DNA sequence: TGCGCCAGCCGAAGGGACACGAACTCTGGAAACACCATATATTTT. The whole variable domain, filled in from reference TRBV5-1 and TRBJ1-3, reads KAGVTQTPRYLIKTRGQQVTLSCSPISGHRSVSWYQQTPGQGLQFLFEYFSETQRNKGNFPGRFSGRQFSNSRSEMNVSTLELGDSALYLCASRRDTNSGNTIYFGEGSWLTVV.

This clone has just one count. This sequence joins TRBV6-5 and TRBJ1-6; D perhaps matches TRBD1 (6 bases). Germline-derived CDR1 and CDR2 are MNHEY and SVGAGI. V lost 4 bases and J lost 7, with 14 bases in between. The CDR3 is 15 amino acids. CDR3 sequence reads: CASSFSGDNNSPLHF. The CDR3 region has the DNA TGTGCCAGCAGTTTCTCCGGGGACAACAATTCACCCCTCCACTTT.

The chain couples TRBV28 to TRBJ1-4, with 9 bases fitting TRBD1. Trimming at V came to 5 bases and at J to 5 bases, leaving 9 bases not matched to a gene. The CDR3 spans 16 residues. The germline gives CDR1 MDHEN, CDR2 SYDVKM. The CDR3 loop is CASSRIQGARNEKLFF. The CDR3 DNA reads as TGTGCCAGCAGTCGGATACAGGGGGCGCGGAATGAAAAACTGTTTTTT.

The chain is built from TRBV27 and TRBJ1-4; no clear D. The CDR3 has 15 residues. CDR1 and CDR2 (germline): MNHEY, SMNVEV (reference sequence). V was cut by 11 bases and J by 0 bases, with 16 bases left in between. This CDR3 reads CAGEDGVATNEKLFF. CDR3 bases: TGTGCCGGGGAGGACGGAGTTGCAACTAATGAAAAACTGTTTTTT.

This chain connects TRBV30 to TRBJ2-1, with 12 bases matching TRBD2. From germline, CDR1 is GTSNPN and CDR2 SVGIG (reference sequence). The CDR3 extends over 12 amino acids. V dropped 5 bases and J dropped 12; count of bases not matched to a gene: 5. The CDR3 bases are TGTGCCTGGGAATCTAGCGGGAGGGCGCAGTTCTTC. It specifies CAWESSGRAQFF.

V usage is TRBV4-2 and J usage is TRBJ1-1; D unresolved. V lost 0 bases to trimming and J lost 5 bases, with 13 bases between them. The CDR3 consists of 15 residues. Germline assignment: CDR1 LGHNA and CDR2 YNFKEQ. The CDR3 protein is CASSQDRAGGTEAFF. Written as DNA, the CDR3 is TGTGCCAGCAGCCAAGATCGAGCCGGCGGAACTGAAGCTTTCTTT.

This clone has just one count. This chain links TRBV5-1 with TRBJ1-2; D perhaps matches TRBD1 (6 bases). Germline-derived CDR1 and CDR2 are SGHRS and YFSETQ. Trimming pared 0 bases from V and 4 bases from J, leaving 10 bases between. The CDR3 runs to 14 residues. The CDR3 sequence is CASSLVQGSYGYTF. For the CDR3, the DNA is TGCGCCAGCAGCTTGGTGCAGGGGAGCTATGGCTACACCTTC.

The V call is TRBV18, the J call TRBJ1-2; 8 bases map to TRBD1. After removal of 2 bases from V and 5 bases from J, the junction contained 4 bases not matched to a gene. Germline V gives CDR1 KGHSH, CDR2 LQKENI. The CDR3 consists of 14 residues. CDR3 residues: CASSPGTGEYGYTF. DNA of the CDR3: TGTGCCAGCTCACCAGGGACAGGAGAATATGGCTACACCTTC. The full variable domain, rest sourced from reference TRBV18 and TRBJ1-2, is NAGVMQNPRHLVRRRGQEARLRCSPMKGHSHVYWYRQLPEEGLKFMVYLQKENIIDESGMPKERFSAEFPKEGPSILRIQQVVRGDSAAYFCASSPGTGEYGYTFGSGTRLTVV.

The chain joins TRBV24-1 to TRBJ2-3; perhaps TRBD2 as D (5 bases). Trimming removed 0 bases at V and 4 bases at J, with 13 bases between. Looked up from germline, CDR1 is KGHDR and CDR2 is SFDVKD. The CDR3 sequence is 16 residues long. The DNA of the CDR3 is TGTGCCACCAGTGATTTGGCGTCTCGGGGTCCAGATACGCAGTATTTT. This encodes CATSDLASRGPDTQYF.

The genes are TRBV28 and TRBJ2-3; 7 bases fit TRBD1. The germline gives CDR1 MDHEN, CDR2 SYDVKM. This CDR3 is built from 15 residues. The J segment lost 1 base and the V segment lost 5 bases, leaving 6 bases of the junction unmatched. The CDR3 bases are TGTGCCAGCAGTGCGACAGGGTCCCGCACAGATACGCAGTATTTT. Residues: CASSATGSRTDTQYF.

V usage is TRBV7-9 and J usage is TRBJ2-5, with D tentatively TRBD1 (6 bases). The CDR3 length is 15 residues. Trimming left V 5 bases short and J 2 bases short, with 15 bases between. CDR1 and CDR2 from the germline V gene are SEHNR and FQNEAQ (reference sequence). The CDR3 coding sequence is TGTGCCAGCAGCGTATGGACAGCCTTACAAGAGACCCAGTACTTC. Translated: CASSVWTALQETQYF.